Each of the 29 T cell receptor beta chains below was sequenced from the same sample in a study of T cell responses to AZD1222 COVID-19 vaccine. Some clones are missing from TCRdb's copy, which holds only in-frame ones; the method was immunoSEQ multiplex PCR. The sample consists of approximately 190,000 clones, approximately 92% of them appearing once. This sample comprised peripheral blood, obtained on day 0 of AZD1222 vaccination. These receptors were taken from an adult in good health.

The chain links TRBV29-1 to TRBJ2-1; the D is unclear. Trimming removed 4 bases at V and 3 bases at J, with 16 bases between. The CDR3 has 15 residues. The germline gives CDR1 SQVTM, CDR2 ANQGSEA. This CDR3 reads CSVAVQVTLYNEQFF. The CDR3 coding sequence is TGCAGCGTTGCCGTTCAAGTAACGCTCTACAATGAGCAGTTCTTC.

The chain links TRBV2 to TRBJ1-1; D perhaps matches TRBD1 (5 bases). Germline V gene data show CDR1 as SNHLY and CDR2 as FYNNEI. CDR3 length: 15 residues. CDR3 coding DNA: TGTGTCTCCAGTCCCACAGTTCCAGGGCGAACTGAAGCTTTCTTT. Protein: CVSSPTVPGRTEAFF.

The chain uses TRBV9 and TRBJ1-1; the D is unclear. CDR3 length: 17 residues. Germline loops: CDR1 SGDLS, CDR2 YYNGEE. V was shortened by 0 bases and J by 4 bases, with 19 bases between the two germline ends. This CDR3 reads CASSVAPRIGSGTEAFF. The CDR3 DNA reads TGTGCCAGCAGCGTAGCCCCCAGGATCGGGAGTGGCACTGAAGCTTTCTTT.

CDR3 sequence: CASSQTQGEAFF. CDR3 bases: TGTGCCAGCAGCCAAACACAGGGCGAAGCTTTCTTT. The chain recombines TRBV3-1 (or the pseudogene TRBV3-2) with TRBJ1-1; possible D gene TRBD1, 6 bases. Germline V gene sequence: CDR1 LGHDT, CDR2 YNNKEL (reference sequence). V shed 2 bases and J shed 8 bases, with 9 bases lying between them. The CDR3 is 12 residues long.

The chain couples TRBV9 to TRBJ2-7; D may be TRBD1 (6 bases). Germline-derived CDR1 and CDR2 are SGDLS and YYNGEE. The CDR3 spans 13 residues. V lost 4 bases and J 5 bases, leaving 13 bases between the germline ends. The CDR3 DNA reads TGTGCCAGCAGCCCGGACAGTTCCCACGAGCAGTACTTC. This translates into CASSPDSSHEQYF. Based on the CDR3 plus reference TRBV9 and TRBJ2-7, the full variable domain is DSGVTQTPKHLITATGQRVTLRCSPRSGDLSVYWYQQSLDQGLQFLIQYYNGEERAKGNILERFSAQQFPDLHSELNLSSLELGDSALYFCASSPDSSHEQYFGPGTRLTVT.

The chain combines TRBV7-3 with TRBJ2-2; 10 bases are a match to TRBD1. Germline assignment: CDR1 SGHTA and CDR2 FQGTGA. CDR3 length: 16 residues. After removal of 5 bases from V and 4 bases from J, the junction contained 7 bases not matched to a gene. CDR3 DNA sequence: TGTGCCAGCAGCATCCGACAGGGGGCAACCACCGGGGAGCTGTTTTTT. It translates to CASSIRQGATTGELFF.

The rearrangement uses TRBV7-2 and TRBJ1-6, with a possible D match to TRBD1 (6 bases). V shed 3 bases and J shed 11 bases, with 14 bases lying between them. CDR3 size: 14 residues. Per the germline V gene, CDR1 is SGHTA and CDR2 is FQGNSA. The CDR3 DNA is TGTGCCAGCAGCTTTTACGGACAGACCGCACCCCTCCACTTT. This sequence encodes CASSFYGQTAPLHF.

This clone has just a few counts. The V and J genes are TRBV25-1 and TRBJ2-2; D possibly corresponds to TRBD2 (5 bases). The ends were cut back, 10 bases at V and 2 bases at J, with 11 bases in the middle. The CDR3 contains 13 residues. CDR1 is MGHDK and CDR2 is SYGVNS in the germline V gene. CDR3 sequence reads: CATSRTNTGELFF. In DNA form, the CDR3 reads TGTGCCACATCAAGGACTAACACCGGGGAGCTGTTTTTT.

The chain employs TRBV18 and TRBJ2-5, with D hard to call. Germline CDR1 reads KGHSH; CDR2 reads LQKENI. V was cut by 5 bases and J by 2 bases, with 3 bases left in between. The length of the CDR3 is 11 residues. CDR3 loop: CASSVQETQYF. The CDR3 nucleotides are TGTGCCAGCTCAGTTCAAGAGACCCAGTACTTC.

V and J are TRBV6-5 and TRBJ2-3; 14 positions agree with TRBD2. The germline V gene encodes CDR1 MNHEY and CDR2 SVGAGI. V was pared by 6 bases and J by 5 bases, with 4 bases of the junction left unmatched. The CDR3 has 15 amino acids. The CDR3 region is CASRTSGGAGDTQYF. The CDR3 bases are TGTGCCAGCAGGACTAGCGGGGGGGCGGGAGATACGCAGTATTTT.

V usage is TRBV10-3 and J usage is TRBJ2-1; 9 bases match TRBD2. The V segment lost 11 bases and the J segment 4 bases; nucleotides outside the gene matches: 6. The CDR3 totals 13 residues. Per the germline V gene, CDR1 is ENHRY and CDR2 is SYGVKD. CDR3 nucleotides: TGTGCCGCCGGACTAGCGACTTACAATGAGCAGTTCTTC. Encoded protein: CAAGLATYNEQFF.

This sequence joins TRBV19 and TRBJ1-1; D is unresolved. V was shortened by 9 bases and J by 2 bases, with 19 bases between the two germline ends. The CDR3 has 15 amino acids. Germline V gene sequence: CDR1 LNHDA, CDR2 SQIVND (reference sequence). In DNA form, the CDR3 reads TGTGCCAGCAGCGGACCGGGATTCCTTAACACTGAAGCTTTCTTT. Translated: CASSGPGFLNTEAFF.

The J gene is TRBJ1-1, the V gene TRBV28; TRBD1 might be the D (5 bases). The CDR3 contains 14 residues. Germline CDR1 and CDR2: MDHEN and SYDVKM. Trimming left V 4 bases short and J 10 bases short, with 19 bases between. CDR3 nucleotide sequence: TGTGCCAGCAGTTGGCCCGGGACCCCGGATGGAGCTTTCTTT. Translation: CASSWPGTPDGAFF.

This clone appeared a few times. The chain has TRBV2 and TRBJ1-6; D remains unclear. The CDR3 sequence is 16 residues long. Germline assignment: CDR1 SNHLY and CDR2 FYNNEI. The V end was cut by 2 bases, the J end by 3 bases, with 11 bases between. The CDR3, as DNA: TGTGCCAGCAGTGAACGCGTAAGGGACTATAATTCACCCCTCCACTTT. Its translation: CASSERVRDYNSPLHF.

The chain is built from TRBV7-9 and TRBJ2-7; D remains ambiguous. Trimming took 4 bases from V and 1 from J, leaving 8 bases between them. The CDR3 loop spans 13 amino acids. The germline V gene has CDR1 SEHNR and CDR2 FQNEAQ (reference sequence). DNA of the CDR3: TGTGCCAGCAGCTATGGTCCTTCCTACGAGCAGTACTTC. Encoded protein: CASSYGPSYEQYF.

The chain couples TRBV27 to TRBJ1-4; no clear D. Germline V CDR1 and CDR2: MNHEY, SMNVEV (reference sequence). The CDR3 sequence is 16 residues long. The V gene lost 7 bases and the J gene lost 14 bases, with 29 bases spanning the gap. CDR3 sequence (DNA): TGTGCCAGCAAGCCCTATCCCCCGGCCCGGGGATATAGGCTGTTTTTT. Translated: CASKPYPPARGYRLFF.

V is TRBV4-1 and J is TRBJ2-2, with TRBD1 matching 7 bases. With V trimmed by 1 base and J by 8 bases, 13 bases remained unmatched. The CDR3 has 17 residues. Germline loops: CDR1 MGHRA, CDR2 YSYEKL. In nucleotides, the CDR3 is TGCGCCAGCAGCCAAGTCGGGACAGTCAAGTTTAGGGGGGAGCTGTTTTTT. Protein: CASSQVGTVKFRGELFF.

J is TRBJ1-1 and V is TRBV6-5; 7 bases are a match to TRBD1. The germline CDR1 and CDR2 sequences are MNHEY and SVGAGI. The CDR3 runs to 14 residues. The trim removed 8 bases at V and 2 bases at J, leaving 8 bases unmatched. CDR3 sequence: CASSRGQPNTEAFF. The CDR3 DNA is TGTGCCAGCTCCCGGGGACAGCCTAACACTGAAGCTTTCTTT.

This clone showed up just once. The J gene is TRBJ1-1, the V gene TRBV7-2; tentatively, D is TRBD1 (6 bases). CDR1 SGHTA and CDR2 FQGNSA come from the germline V gene. Trimming took off 5 bases at V and 1 base at J, with 17 bases between the two ends. The CDR3 sequence is 16 residues long. CDR3 sequence: CASSPGTSGGNTEAFF. CDR3 in DNA: TGTGCCAGCAGCCCCGGGACATCAGGTGGGAACACTGAAGCTTTCTTT.

This sequence joins TRBV24-1 and TRBJ2-3; D might be TRBD2 (5 bases). The CDR3 loop spans 15 amino acids. The V gene's germline CDR1 is KGHDR and CDR2 SFDVKD. V shed 2 bases and J shed 0 bases, with 8 bases lying between them. The CDR3 is CATSDSSSSTDTQYF. The CDR3 DNA follows: TGTGCCACCAGTGATTCTAGCTCTAGCACAGATACGCAGTATTTT.

The chain is built from TRBV24-1 and TRBJ2-1; TRBD2 matches at 12 bases. There are 17 residues in the CDR3. V trimming: 2 bases; J trimming: 8 bases; junction bases outside the gene matches: 9. The germline V gene encodes CDR1 KGHDR and CDR2 SFDVKD. The CDR3 nucleotides are TGTGCCACCAGTGATTCGTATGCTAGCGGGGGGGCCCATGAGCAGTTCTTC. This translates into CATSDSYASGGAHEQFF.

The chain joins TRBV6-2 or TRBV6-3 to TRBJ1-2; no reliable D call. Germline values: CDR1 MNHEY, CDR2 SVGEGT. The CDR3 sequence is 12 residues long. V was cut by 2 bases and J by 8 bases, with 9 bases left in between. The CDR3 nucleotides are TGTGCCAGCAGTTACCGGGAATTCGGCTACACCTTC. Amino acid sequence: CASSYREFGYTF.

The chain has TRBV27 and TRBJ2-7; tentatively, D is TRBD1 (6 bases). From germline, CDR1 is MNHEY and CDR2 SMNVEV (reference sequence). The CDR3 extends over 14 amino acids. Trimming left V 4 bases short and J 0 bases short, with 10 bases between. The CDR3 spells CASSSQGNSYEQYF. The CDR3, as DNA: TGTGCCAGCAGTTCACAGGGAAACTCCTACGAGCAGTACTTC.

A single count supports this clone. The chain couples TRBV28 to TRBJ2-1; 7 bases agree with TRBD1. V was clipped by 3 bases and J by 5 bases; unmatched bases: 7. CDR1 MDHEN and CDR2 SYDVKM come from the germline V gene. The length of the CDR3 is 15 residues. The CDR3 coding sequence is TGTGCCAGCAGTTTCACAGGGGCGATGGACAATGAGCAGTTCTTC. Amino acid sequence: CASSFTGAMDNEQFF. Full variable domain (missing parts from reference TRBV28 and TRBJ2-1): DVKVTQSSRYLVKRTGEKVFLECVQDMDHENMFWYRQDPGLGLRLIYFSYDVKMKEKGDIPEGYSVSREKKERFSLILESASTNQTSMYLCASSFTGAMDNEQFFGPGTRLTVL.

The chain recombines TRBV4-1 with TRBJ1-1; a possible D gene is TRBD1 (6 bases). The CDR3 consists of 16 residues. Trimming took off 0 bases at V and 6 bases at J, with 17 bases between the two ends. Germline CDR1 reads MGHRA; CDR2 reads YSYEKL. Written as DNA, the CDR3 is TGCGCCAGCAGCCAAGATCGGGGGGCGGCAAGGCCTGAAGCTTTCTTT. Its protein product is CASSQDRGAARPEAFF.

The genes are TRBV6-1 and TRBJ1-5; possible D gene TRBD1, 5 bases. This CDR3 contains 14 residues. Germline V gene data show CDR1 as MNHNS and CDR2 as SASEGT. The ends were cut back, 2 bases at V and 6 bases at J, with 11 bases in the middle. The CDR3 DNA reads as TGTGCCAGCAGTGAATGGGGGGAAACTCAGCCCCAGCATTTT. It yields the protein CASSEWGETQPQHF.

The V and J genes are TRBV18 and TRBJ1-1, with 10 bases aligning to TRBD1. Germline assignment: CDR1 KGHSH and CDR2 LQKENI. This CDR3 spans 13 amino acids. The trim removed 6 bases at V and 10 bases at J, leaving 8 bases unmatched. Written as DNA, the CDR3 is TGTGCCAGCTCCCGGGACAGGGGATTTGGAGCTTTCTTT. Encoded protein: CASSRDRGFGAFF.

This chain uses TRBV3-1 (or the pseudogene TRBV3-2) with TRBJ1-3; 8 nucleotides agree with TRBD1. Germline loops: CDR1 LGHDT, CDR2 YNNKEL (reference sequence). With 5 bases clipped from V and 0 bases from J, the junction kept 3 bases outside the gene matches. The CDR3 is 15 amino acids. This chain's CDR3 is CASSLQGVSGNTIYF. DNA for the CDR3: TGTGCCAGCAGCTTACAGGGGGTCTCTGGAAACACCATATATTTT.

With respect to this clone: Other DNA sequences in the same sample also yield this CDR3. The genes are TRBV19 and TRBJ1-1; no clear D gene. CDR3 length: 14 amino acids. Germline-derived CDR1 and CDR2 are LNHDA and SQIVND (reference sequence). V was shortened by 7 bases and J by 4 bases, with 16 bases between the two germline ends. The CDR3 nucleotides read TGTGCCAGTATCGGGGAGAAAGAAGGCACTGAAGCTTTCTTT. This translates into CASIGEKEGTEAFF.